Shown below are 29 T cell receptor beta chains from a single sample sequenced in a study of blood T cell repertoires in COVID-19. The table came from immunoSEQ multiplex PCR; TCRdb's copy has only in-frame clones and leaves some out. The table has around 320,000 clones, roughly 85% seen once; the top ten hold 7.2%. The sample taken for sequencing was peripheral blood. These receptors were obtained from a human donor in a cohort sampled during active COVID-19.

The DNA of the CDR3 is TGCGCCAGCAGTGACCTGACAGGGGTTACACCCCTCCACTTT. Amino acid sequence: CASSDLTGVTPLHF. The chain is built from TRBV10-2 and TRBJ1-6; TRBD1 matches at 8 bases. Germline CDR1 and CDR2: WSHSY and SAAADI. The CDR3 totals 14 residues. V was pared by 3 bases and J by 11 bases, with 6 bases of the junction left unmatched.

The chain has TRBV3-1 (or the pseudogene TRBV3-2) and TRBJ1-1; D not resolved. The CDR3 consists of 11 residues. V was cut by 3 bases and J by 7 bases, with 6 bases left in between. Per the germline V gene, CDR1 is LGHDT and CDR2 is YNNKEL (reference sequence). CDR3 loop: CASSHVSEAFF. The CDR3 coding sequence is TGTGCCAGCAGCCACGTCAGTGAAGCTTTCTTT.

This rearrangement joins TRBV10-2 to TRBJ2-7; the match to TRBD2 covers 9 bases. The CDR3 runs 12 residues. CDR1 is WSHSY and CDR2 is SAAADI in the germline V gene. J was trimmed by 3 bases and V by 8 bases; bases with no gene match: 2. The CDR3 DNA reads as TGCGCCAGCGGCGGGGGGGTCTACGAGCAGTACTTC. It specifies CASGGGVYEQYF.

CDR3 DNA: TGTGCCAGCAGCTTAGCAGTAGTAGATGAAGCTTTCTTT. This codes for CASSLAVVDEAFF. V is TRBV7-9 and J is TRBJ1-1; D unresolved. The V gene's germline CDR1 is SEHNR and CDR2 FQNEAQ (reference sequence). The V end was cut by 0 bases, the J end by 7 bases, with 9 bases between. This CDR3 region has 13 residues.

CDR3 sequence (DNA): TGTGCCAGTAGCGCACAGGGGGCGCGTTTTTCCTATAATTCACCCCTCCACTTT. Its protein product is CASSAQGARFSYNSPLHF. J is TRBJ1-6 and V is TRBV19, with 9 bases that match TRBD1. Trimming took 6 bases from V and 1 from J; bases not matched to a gene: 10. Germline CDR1 LNHDA, CDR2 SQIVND (reference sequence). The CDR3 length is 18 residues.

The chain is built from TRBV19 and TRBJ1-2; 8 bases align to TRBD1. The ends lost 5 bases at V and 3 bases at J; junction bases unmatched: 2. CDR1 is LNHDA and CDR2 is SQIVND in the germline V gene (reference sequence). CDR3 length: 13 amino acids. The CDR3 sequence is CASSEQGDYGYTF. For the CDR3, the DNA is TGTGCCAGTAGTGAACAGGGGGACTATGGCTACACCTTC. The full variable domain, rest sourced from reference TRBV19 and TRBJ1-2, is DGGITQSPKYLFRKEGQNVTLSCEQNLNHDAMYWYRQDPGQGLRLIYYSQIVNDFQKGDIAEGYSVSREKKESFPLTVTSAQKNPTAFYLCASSEQGDYGYTFGSGTRLTVV.

This rearrangement joins TRBV30 to TRBJ1-2; 10 bases align to TRBD1. Germline V gene lookup returns CDR1 GTSNPN and CDR2 SVGIG (reference sequence). The V gene end was trimmed by 5 bases and the J gene end by 8 bases; junction bases not matched to a gene: 2. CDR3 size: 11 residues. CDR3 sequence reads: CAWGQGVGYTF. The CDR3 coding sequence is TGTGCCTGGGGACAGGGGGTAGGCTACACCTTC.

This chain links TRBV7-3 with TRBJ1-1; tentative D call: TRBD1 (5 bases). CDR1 is SGHTA and CDR2 is FQGTGA in the germline V gene. The length of the CDR3 is 13 residues. The V end lost 2 bases, the J end lost 9 bases, and 13 bases lay between the germline ends. The CDR3 DNA sequence: TGTGCCAGCAGCTTACGGCGGGACCAACAAGCTTTCTTT. Translating gives CASSLRRDQQAFF.

This clone was counted between two and nine times. Other DNA sequences in this sample translate to the same CDR3. The V gene is TRBV29-1, the J gene TRBJ2-3; 14 nucleotides match TRBD2. Trimming removed 6 bases from V and 6 bases from J; junction bases left unmatched: 2. The CDR3 runs 13 residues. From germline, CDR1 is SQVTM and CDR2 ANQGSEA. CDR3 amino acids: CSVRTSGGDTQYF. Written as DNA, the CDR3 is TGCAGCGTAAGGACTAGCGGGGGGGATACGCAGTATTTT.

This sequence joins TRBV4-2 and TRBJ2-5, with TRBD2 matching over 11 bases. This CDR3 is 16 amino acids long. From germline, CDR1 is LGHNA and CDR2 YNFKEQ. The ends lost 0 bases at V and 5 bases at J; junction bases unmatched: 5. This CDR3 is CASSQEASGGPETQYF. CDR3 coding DNA: TGTGCCAGCAGCCAAGAAGCTAGCGGGGGGCCGGAGACCCAGTACTTC.

The chain has TRBV7-3 and TRBJ1-2; 8 bases are shared with TRBD1. The V segment lost 5 bases and the J segment 8 bases; nucleotides outside the gene matches: 10. Germline lookup yields CDR1 SGHTA and CDR2 FQGTGA. This CDR3 contains 14 residues. The CDR3 region is CASSPEQGAGGYTF. In DNA, the CDR3 is TGTGCCAGCAGCCCCGAGCAGGGGGCAGGAGGCTACACCTTC.

The rearrangement joins TRBV11-2 to TRBJ2-3, with D maybe TRBD1 (5 bases). The germline CDR1 and CDR2 sequences are SGHAT and FQNNGV. Trimming removed 8 bases from V and 6 bases from J, with 12 bases in between. CDR3 size: 12 residues. CDR3 in amino acids: CASVPGWDTQYF. DNA of the CDR3: TGTGCCAGCGTACCAGGGTGGGATACGCAGTATTTT.

V usage is TRBV10-2 and J usage is TRBJ2-7; D is unclear. The V and J ends lost 11 bases and 0 bases respectively, with 14 bases between them. This CDR3 region has 13 residues. CDR1 is WSHSY and CDR2 is SAAADI in the germline V gene. The CDR3 spells CASLDSSSYEQYF. The CDR3 DNA follows: TGCGCCTCCCTCGACTCGAGCTCCTACGAGCAGTACTTC.

The gene calls are TRBV5-1 and TRBJ1-5, with 7 bases fitting TRBD1. There are 14 residues in the CDR3. CDR1 is SGHRS and CDR2 is YFSETQ in the germline V gene. The V segment lost 2 bases and the J segment 6 bases; nucleotides outside the gene matches: 5. The CDR3 nucleotides read TGCGCCAGCAGCTTAACAGGGGCGAGTCAGCCCCAGCATTTT. Translated, it gives CASSLTGASQPQHF.

The sample holds a few counts of this clone. This chain joins TRBV5-1 and TRBJ1-6, with a tentative D call TRBD1 (6 bases). Trimming stripped 2 bases from V and 6 bases from J, with 15 bases between. CDR3 size: 16 residues. The germline gives CDR1 SGHRS, CDR2 YFSETQ. CDR3 in amino acids: CASSFRDTSSNSPLHF. The CDR3 DNA follows: TGCGCCAGCAGCTTCCGGGACACTAGTTCTAATTCACCCCTCCACTTT.

The rearrangement joins TRBV7-9 to TRBJ2-3; 7 bases line up with TRBD2. The junction had 11 bases not matched to a gene; V was cut back by 5 bases and J by 0 bases. Per the germline V gene, CDR1 is SEHNR and CDR2 is FQNEAQ (reference sequence). The CDR3 consists of 17 residues. The CDR3, as DNA: TGTGCCAGCAGCCCGCCCCCGGGAGGTTCTAGCACAGATACGCAGTATTTT. Encoded protein: CASSPPPGGSSTDTQYF. The whole variable domain, filled in from reference TRBV7-9 and TRBJ2-3, reads DTGVSQNPRHKITKRGQNVTFRCDPISEHNRLYWYRQTLGQGPEFLTYFQNEAQLEKSRLLSDRFSAERPKGSFSTLEIQRTEQGDSAMYLCASSPPPGGSSTDTQYFGPGTRLTVL.

The V gene is TRBV18, the J gene TRBJ2-7; possibly TRBD2 for D (5 bases). Germline CDR1 is KGHSH and CDR2 is LQKENI. The CDR3 extends over 19 amino acids. V dropped 3 bases and J dropped 4 bases, with 28 bases sitting between them. Here the CDR3 reads CASSPVRGSKTSSGYEQYF. The CDR3 DNA reads as TGTGCCAGCTCACCGGTTCGGGGTAGCAAAACTTCGAGCGGTTACGAGCAGTACTTC.

The chain links TRBV12-5 to TRBJ2-3; D is perhaps TRBD1 (5 bases). From germline, CDR1 is LGHNT and CDR2 FRNRAP. This CDR3 contains 13 residues. V lost 7 bases and J 2 bases, leaving 10 bases between the germline ends. CDR3 bases: TGTGCTAGTGTCCAGGGATCCACAGATACGCAGTATTTT. As protein: CASVQGSTDTQYF.

This clone was seen a few times. The V gene is TRBV19, the J gene TRBJ1-5; a weak D match, TRBD1 (5 bases). Germline V gene data show CDR1 as LNHDA and CDR2 as SQIVND (reference sequence). V was pared by 7 bases and J by 7 bases, with 20 bases between. The CDR3 runs to 15 residues. The CDR3 DNA reads as TGTGCCAGTAACATAGGTGCGGGGCGGGAGCAGCCCCAGCATTTT. Amino acid sequence: CASNIGAGREQPQHF. Variable domain in full (rest from reference TRBV19 and TRBJ1-5): DGGITQSPKYLFRKEGQNVTLSCEQNLNHDAMYWYRQDPGQGLRLIYYSQIVNDFQKGDIAEGYSVSREKKESFPLTVTSAQKNPTAFYLCASNIGAGREQPQHFGDGTRLSIL.

The V gene is TRBV7-9, the J gene TRBJ1-1, with D unclear. V was clipped by 6 bases and J by 0 bases, with 17 bases between them. The germline gives CDR1 SEHNR, CDR2 FQNEAQ (reference sequence). This CDR3 has 16 residues. CDR3 protein: CASSRHAGIVNTEAFF. CDR3 coding DNA: TGTGCCAGCAGTCGGCACGCGGGAATAGTGAACACTGAAGCTTTCTTT.

The CDR3 region has the DNA TGTGCCTGGAGTCTAACTACAGGGCTGGGGAATTCACCCCTCCACTTT. This encodes CAWSLTTGLGNSPLHF. This chain connects TRBV30 to TRBJ1-6, with a tentative D call TRBD1 (6 bases). The CDR3 sequence is 16 residues long. Germline V CDR1 and CDR2: GTSNPN, SVGIG (reference sequence). Trimming took off 2 bases at V and 7 bases at J, with 18 bases between the two ends.

The rearrangement uses TRBV4-1 and TRBJ2-1; 8 nucleotides align to TRBD2. With 5 bases clipped from V and 7 bases from J, the junction kept 7 bases outside the gene matches. The CDR3 covers 14 residues. Germline V gives CDR1 MGHRA, CDR2 YSYEKL. CDR3 in amino acids: CASSEVAGGNEQFF. The CDR3 nucleotides are TGCGCCAGCAGCGAAGTCGCGGGGGGTAATGAGCAGTTCTTC.

This clone was observed once. The V and J genes are TRBV2 and TRBJ2-4; D not resolved. The CDR3 loop spans 11 amino acids. CDR1 is SNHLY, CDR2 FYNNEI, per germline. The germline V and J ends were trimmed by 6 bases and 6 bases, with 6 bases remaining between them. The CDR3 DNA sequence: TGTGCCAGCAGGGAGTTAAACATTCAGTACTTC. Translated: CASRELNIQYF.

The chain uses TRBV7-3 and TRBJ2-3; D is perhaps TRBD2 (6 bases). Germline values: CDR1 SGHTA, CDR2 FQGTGA. The V gene lost 2 bases and the J gene lost 11 bases, with 14 bases spanning the gap. There are 13 residues in the CDR3. The DNA for the CDR3 is TGTGCCAGCAGCTTAGACCCTCAGGAGGGGCAGTATTTT. Amino acid sequence: CASSLDPQEGQYF.

CDR3 bases: TGTGCCAGCAGCTTAGTTATCGGGAGCAATCAGCCCCAGCATTTT. Translation: CASSLVIGSNQPQHF. This chain links TRBV7-8 with TRBJ1-5; unclear D gene. This CDR3 is built from 15 residues. CDR1 is SGHVS, CDR2 FQNEAQ, per germline. V lost 1 base, J lost 1 base, and 8 bases lay in between.

The rearrangement joins TRBV27 to TRBJ2-2; D ambiguous. The CDR3 spans 14 residues. V gave up 5 bases and J gave up 2 bases, with 9 bases separating them. CDR1 is MNHEY, CDR2 SMNVEV, per germline (reference sequence). CDR3 bases: TGTGCCAGCAGTCTCCCCTTCAACACCGGGGAGCTGTTTTTT. It codes for CASSLPFNTGELFF.

The chain joins TRBV19 to TRBJ1-3; D gene uncertain. The CDR3 is 15 amino acids. Germline CDR1 reads LNHDA; CDR2 reads SQIVND (reference sequence). Trimming stripped 3 bases from V and 0 bases from J, with 9 bases between. Here the CDR3 DNA reads TGTGCCAGTAGTATCTTGGGCCCCTCTGGAAACACCATATATTTT. Encoded protein: CASSILGPSGNTIYF.

The chain couples TRBV6-1 to TRBJ2-7, with 10 bases lining up with TRBD2. V shed 1 base and J 1 base; nucleotides not matched to a gene: 13. Germline CDR1 reads MNHNS; CDR2 reads SASEGT. CDR3 length: 19 residues. The CDR3 loop reads CASSEGSGGLVRRSYEQYF. Written as DNA, the CDR3 is TGTGCCAGCAGTGAAGGTAGCGGGGGGTTGGTCCGTCGGTCCTACGAGCAGTACTTC.

The gene calls are TRBV6-5 and TRBJ2-7, with D perhaps TRBD1 (5 bases). Trimming took off 7 bases at V and 5 bases at J, with 15 bases between the two ends. CDR1 is MNHEY, CDR2 SVGAGI, per germline. CDR3 length equals 13 residues. The CDR3, as DNA: TGTGCCAGCACCCAAAGCCAGGGCAACGAGCAGTACTTC. Its translation is CASTQSQGNEQYF.